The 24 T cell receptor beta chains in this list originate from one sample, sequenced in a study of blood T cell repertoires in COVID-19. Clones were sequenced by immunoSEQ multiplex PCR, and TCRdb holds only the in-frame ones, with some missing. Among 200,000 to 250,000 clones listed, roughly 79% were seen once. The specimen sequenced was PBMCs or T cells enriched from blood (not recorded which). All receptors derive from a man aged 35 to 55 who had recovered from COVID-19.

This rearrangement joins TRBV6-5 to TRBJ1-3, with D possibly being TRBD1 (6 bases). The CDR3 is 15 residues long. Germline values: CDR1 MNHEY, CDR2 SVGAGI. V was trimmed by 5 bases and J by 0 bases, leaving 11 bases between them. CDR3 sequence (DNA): TGTGCCAGCAGTAGCAGGGGCGTCTCTGGAAACACCATATATTTT. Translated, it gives CASSSRGVSGNTIYF.

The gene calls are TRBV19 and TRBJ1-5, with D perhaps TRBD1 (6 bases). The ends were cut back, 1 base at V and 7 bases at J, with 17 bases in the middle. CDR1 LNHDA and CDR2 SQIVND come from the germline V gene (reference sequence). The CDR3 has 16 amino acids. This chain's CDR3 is CASSIVEQGEGQPQHF. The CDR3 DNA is TGTGCCAGTAGTATAGTGGAACAGGGTGAGGGGCAGCCCCAGCATTTT.

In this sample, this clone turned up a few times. CDR3 region: CASSQGWGTSGETQYF. The CDR3 DNA follows: TGTGCCAGCAGCCAAGGATGGGGGACTAGCGGAGAGACCCAGTACTTC. The chain has TRBV14 and TRBJ2-5; 11 bases align to TRBD2. Germline values: CDR1 SGHDN, CDR2 FVKESK. This CDR3 region has 16 residues. J lost 4 bases, V lost 1 base, and 5 bases had no gene match.

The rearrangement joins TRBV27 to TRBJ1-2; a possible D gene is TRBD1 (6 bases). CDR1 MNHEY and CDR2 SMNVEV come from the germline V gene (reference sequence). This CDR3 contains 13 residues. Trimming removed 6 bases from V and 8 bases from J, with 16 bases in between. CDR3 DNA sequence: TGTGCCAGCAGCCCCGGGGGGCGGACCGGCTACACCTTC. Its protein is CASSPGGRTGYTF.

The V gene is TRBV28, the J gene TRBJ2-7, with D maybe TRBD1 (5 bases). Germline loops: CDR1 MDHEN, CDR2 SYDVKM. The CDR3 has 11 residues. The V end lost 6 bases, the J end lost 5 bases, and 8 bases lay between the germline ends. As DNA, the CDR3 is TGTGCCAGCAGGTGGGGCCACGAGCAGTACTTC. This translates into CASRWGHEQYF.

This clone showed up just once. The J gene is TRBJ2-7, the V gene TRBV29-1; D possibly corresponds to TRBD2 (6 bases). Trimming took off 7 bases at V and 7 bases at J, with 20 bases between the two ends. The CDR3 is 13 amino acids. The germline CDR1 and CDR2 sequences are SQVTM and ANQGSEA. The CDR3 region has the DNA TGCAGCGCCGGGGGACCCCAGGCCCGGGAGCAGTACTTC. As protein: CSAGGPQAREQYF.

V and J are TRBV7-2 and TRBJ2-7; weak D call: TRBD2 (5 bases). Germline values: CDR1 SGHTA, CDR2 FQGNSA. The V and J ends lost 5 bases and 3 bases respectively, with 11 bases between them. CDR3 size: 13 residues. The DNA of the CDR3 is TGTGCCAGCAGCCGGACTCTGGGCTACGAGCAGTACTTC. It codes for CASSRTLGYEQYF.

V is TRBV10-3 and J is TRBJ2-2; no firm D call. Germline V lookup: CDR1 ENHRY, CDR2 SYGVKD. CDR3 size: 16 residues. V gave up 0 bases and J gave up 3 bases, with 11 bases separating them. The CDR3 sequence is CAISESSRLDTGELFF. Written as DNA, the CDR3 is TGTGCCATCAGTGAGTCAAGCAGGTTGGACACCGGGGAGCTGTTTTTT.

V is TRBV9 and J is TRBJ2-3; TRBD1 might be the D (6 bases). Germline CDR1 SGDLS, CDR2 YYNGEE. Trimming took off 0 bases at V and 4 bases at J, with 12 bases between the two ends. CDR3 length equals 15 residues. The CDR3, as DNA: TGTGCCAGCAGCGTAGTGGACAGTCTAGCAGATACGCAGTATTTT. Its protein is CASSVVDSLADTQYF.

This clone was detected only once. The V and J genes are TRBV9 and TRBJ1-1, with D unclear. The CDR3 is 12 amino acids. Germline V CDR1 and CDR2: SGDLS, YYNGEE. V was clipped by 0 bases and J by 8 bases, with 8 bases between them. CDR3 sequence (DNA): TGTGCCAGCAGCGTAGATTCGAGGGAAGCTTTCTTT. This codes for CASSVDSREAFF.

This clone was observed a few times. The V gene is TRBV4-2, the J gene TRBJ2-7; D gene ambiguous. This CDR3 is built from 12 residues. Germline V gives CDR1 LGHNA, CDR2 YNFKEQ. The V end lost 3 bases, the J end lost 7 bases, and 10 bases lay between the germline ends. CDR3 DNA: TGTGCCAGCAGCCAGATTAACGGGGAGCAGTACTTC. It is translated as CASSQINGEQYF.

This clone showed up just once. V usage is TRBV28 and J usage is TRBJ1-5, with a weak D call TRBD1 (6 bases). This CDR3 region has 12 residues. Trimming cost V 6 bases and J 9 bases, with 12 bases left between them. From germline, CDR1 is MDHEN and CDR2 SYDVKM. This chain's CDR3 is CASSTGIRPQHF. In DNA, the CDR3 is TGTGCCAGCAGCACAGGGATTAGGCCCCAGCATTTT.

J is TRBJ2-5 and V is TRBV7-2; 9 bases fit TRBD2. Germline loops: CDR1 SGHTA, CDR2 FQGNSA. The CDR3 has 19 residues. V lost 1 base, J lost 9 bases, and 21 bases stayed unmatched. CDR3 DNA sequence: TGTGCCAGCAGCTTAGATTCTAGGTATTTCTCGGGACTAGCCTGGGCCCAGTACTTC. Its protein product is CASSLDSRYFSGLAWAQYF. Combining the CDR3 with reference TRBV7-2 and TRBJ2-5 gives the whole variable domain GAGVSQSPSNKVTEKGKDVELRCDPISGHTALYWYRQSLGQGLEFLIYFQGNSAPDKSGLPSDRFSAERTGGSVSTLTIQRTQQEDSAVYLCASSLDSRYFSGLAWAQYFGPGTRLLVL.

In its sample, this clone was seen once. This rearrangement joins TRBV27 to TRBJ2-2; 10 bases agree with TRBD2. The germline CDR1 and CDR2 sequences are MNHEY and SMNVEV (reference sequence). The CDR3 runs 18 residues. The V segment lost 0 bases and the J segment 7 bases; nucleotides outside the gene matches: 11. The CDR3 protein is CASSLSRKAGGPSGELFF. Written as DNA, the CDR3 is TGTGCCAGCAGTTTATCGCGAAAAGCGGGAGGGCCGAGCGGGGAGCTGTTTTTT.

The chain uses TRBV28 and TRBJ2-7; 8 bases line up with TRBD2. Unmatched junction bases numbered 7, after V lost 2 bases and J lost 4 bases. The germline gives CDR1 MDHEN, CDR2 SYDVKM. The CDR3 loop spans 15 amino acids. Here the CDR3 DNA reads TGTGCCAGCAGTTTACGGCCTAGCGGGCGGTACGAGCAGTACTTC. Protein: CASSLRPSGRYEQYF.

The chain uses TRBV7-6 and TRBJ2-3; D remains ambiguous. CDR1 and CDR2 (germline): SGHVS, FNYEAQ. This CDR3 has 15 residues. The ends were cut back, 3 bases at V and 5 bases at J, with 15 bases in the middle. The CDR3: CASSFNRPQVDTQYF. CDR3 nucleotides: TGTGCCAGCAGCTTCAACAGACCACAAGTAGATACGCAGTATTTT.

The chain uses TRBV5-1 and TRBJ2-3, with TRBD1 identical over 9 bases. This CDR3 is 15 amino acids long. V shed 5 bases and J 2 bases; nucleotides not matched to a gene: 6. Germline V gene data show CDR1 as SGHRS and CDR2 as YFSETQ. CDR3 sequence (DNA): TGCGCCAGCAGAAGGACAGGGGTGATCACAGATACGCAGTATTTT. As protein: CASRRTGVITDTQYF.

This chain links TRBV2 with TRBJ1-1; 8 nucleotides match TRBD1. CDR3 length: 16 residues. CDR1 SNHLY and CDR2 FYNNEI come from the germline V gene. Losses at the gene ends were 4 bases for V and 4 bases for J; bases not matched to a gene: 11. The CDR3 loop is CASSGGQGAWSTEAFF. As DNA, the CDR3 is TGTGCCAGCAGTGGGGGGCAGGGGGCCTGGAGCACTGAAGCTTTCTTT.

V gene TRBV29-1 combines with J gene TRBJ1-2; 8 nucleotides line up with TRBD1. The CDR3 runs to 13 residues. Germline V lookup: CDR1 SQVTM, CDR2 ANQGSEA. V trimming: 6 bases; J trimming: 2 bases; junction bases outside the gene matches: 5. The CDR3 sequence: CSVGDRLNYGYTF. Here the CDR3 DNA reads TGCAGCGTCGGGGACAGGCTAAACTATGGCTACACCTTC.

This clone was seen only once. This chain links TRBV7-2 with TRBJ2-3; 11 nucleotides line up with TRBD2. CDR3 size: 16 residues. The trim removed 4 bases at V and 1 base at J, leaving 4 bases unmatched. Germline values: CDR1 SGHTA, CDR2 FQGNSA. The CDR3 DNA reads TGTGCCAGCAGCTCGACTAGCGGGGTTGGCACAGATACGCAGTATTTT. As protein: CASSSTSGVGTDTQYF.

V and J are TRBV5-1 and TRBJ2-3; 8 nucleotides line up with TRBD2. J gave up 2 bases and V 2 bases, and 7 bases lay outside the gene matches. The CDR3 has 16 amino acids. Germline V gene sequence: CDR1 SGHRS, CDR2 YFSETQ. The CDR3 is CASSFGSRGDTDTQYF. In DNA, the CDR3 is TGCGCCAGCAGCTTCGGCTCGCGGGGGGACACAGATACGCAGTATTTT.

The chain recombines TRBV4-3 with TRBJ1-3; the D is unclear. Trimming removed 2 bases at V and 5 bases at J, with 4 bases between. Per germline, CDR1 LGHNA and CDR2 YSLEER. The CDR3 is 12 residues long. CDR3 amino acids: CASSQTRNTIYF. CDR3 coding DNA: TGCGCCAGCAGCCAAACTCGAAACACCATATATTTT.

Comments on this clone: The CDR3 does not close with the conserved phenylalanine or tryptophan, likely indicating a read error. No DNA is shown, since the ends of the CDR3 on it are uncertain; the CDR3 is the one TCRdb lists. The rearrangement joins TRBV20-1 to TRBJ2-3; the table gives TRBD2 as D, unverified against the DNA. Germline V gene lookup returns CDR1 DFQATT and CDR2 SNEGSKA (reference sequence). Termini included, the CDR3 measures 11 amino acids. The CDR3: CSARIRGSGVL.

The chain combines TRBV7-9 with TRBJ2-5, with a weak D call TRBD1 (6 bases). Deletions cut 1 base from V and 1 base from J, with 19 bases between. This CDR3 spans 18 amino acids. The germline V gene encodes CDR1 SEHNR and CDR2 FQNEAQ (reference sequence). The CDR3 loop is CASSLEALGGVLQETQYF. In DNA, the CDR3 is TGTGCCAGCAGCTTAGAAGCCTTAGGGGGAGTACTCCAAGAGACCCAGTACTTC. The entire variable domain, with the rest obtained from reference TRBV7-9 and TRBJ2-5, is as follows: DTGVSQNPRHKITKRGQNVTFRCDPISEHNRLYWYRQTLGQGPEFLTYFQNEAQLEKSRLLSDRFSAERPKGSFSTLEIQRTEQGDSAMYLCASSLEALGGVLQETQYFGPGTRLLVL.